This paragraph reports one T cell receptor beta chain. This clone's antigen is unknown. Base qualities are not at hand, and no much larger clone is one base apart. This entry belongs to a study of T cell repertoires in cytomegalovirus infection (dated by TCRdb to about 2019). With respect to the entire study: The peptide stimulations were aimed at well-studied HLA-B-restricted epitopes as well as recently identified HLA-C-restricted CMV epitopes, whose presentation resists viral immunomodulation. Donor HLA type was relevant to the analysis, as public TCR beta signatures indicated carriage of CMV infection together with the matching HLA type. What the research found in general, with its limitations: In both this cohort and an independent roughly 330-donor cohort, the cumulative frequency of public TCR beta family members distinguished carriers of CMV infection plus the relevant HLA type. In the ex vivo response, HLA-C-restricted CMV-specific TCR beta clonotypes were dominant, and in two of eight donors the single most frequent clonotype came from this HLA-C-restricted group.

V and J are trimmed by 3 bases and 3 bases, and the gene matches miss 5 bases of the junction. The CDR3 starts with the cysteine, ends with the phenylalanine, and has 14 residues. Just the 42-base CDR3 DNA is kept, in frame starting at base 1. The CDR1 and CDR2 encoded by the germline V gene (reference sequence) are LNHDA and SQIVND. Read against the paper, the sample's treatment or condition label means: in vitro stimulation with specific CMV peptide epitopes to enrich CMV-specific T cells. TCRdb records Illumina HiSeq 1500 as the sequencer. TCRdb trimmed the raw reads at Q25, called clones with MiXCR and kept productive beta chains. Every distinct CDR3 protein forms one entry, paired with its most common genes and DNA. The sample contains 700,000 to 950,000 distinct CDR3 sequences, around a third of them found a single time. The top ten hold approximately 13% of the sample.

The V and J segments used are TRBV19 and TRBJ2-7, with TRBD2 identical over 7 junction bases. This clonotype originated in a human donor in good health (CMV status not recorded). Some clones in this sample may be carry-over from other donors' samples. The sample in question was cultured CD8+ T cells from PBMCs, obtained from culture after CMV antigen stimulation. The CDR3 reads CASSIFGGIYEQYF. Here is the DNA: TGTGCCAGTAGTATTTTCGGGGGGATCTACGAGCAGTACTTC. When the CDR3 is completed using the reference TRBV19 and TRBJ2-7 genes on either side, the full variable domain is DGGITQSPKYLFRKEGQNVTLSCEQNLNHDAMYWYRQDPGQGLRLIYYSQIVNDFQKGDIAEGYSVSREKKESFPLTVTSAQKNPTAFYLCASSIFGGIYEQYFGPGTRLTVT.